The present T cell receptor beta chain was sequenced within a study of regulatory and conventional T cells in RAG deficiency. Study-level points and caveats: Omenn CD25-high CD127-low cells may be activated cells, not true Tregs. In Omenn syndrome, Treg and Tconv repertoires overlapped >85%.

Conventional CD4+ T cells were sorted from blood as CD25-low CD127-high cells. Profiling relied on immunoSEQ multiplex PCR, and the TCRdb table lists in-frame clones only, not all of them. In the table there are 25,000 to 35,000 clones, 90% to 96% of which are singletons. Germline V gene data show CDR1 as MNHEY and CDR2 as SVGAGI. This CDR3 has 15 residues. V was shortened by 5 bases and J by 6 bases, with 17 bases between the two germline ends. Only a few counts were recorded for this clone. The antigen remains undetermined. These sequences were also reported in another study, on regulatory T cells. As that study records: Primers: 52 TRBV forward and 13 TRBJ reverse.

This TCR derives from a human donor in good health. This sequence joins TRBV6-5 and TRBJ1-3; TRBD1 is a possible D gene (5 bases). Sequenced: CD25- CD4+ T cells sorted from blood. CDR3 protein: CASSRGRKRENTIYF. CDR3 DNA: TGTGCCAGCAGTAGGGGTAGGAAAAGGGAAAACACCATATATTTT.